This T cell receptor beta chain was identified in a study of shared clonotypes between healthy human individuals. The overall study: The donor pool was made up of a couple of women and three men aged 18 to 49.

The ends were cut back, 5 bases at V and 5 bases at J, with 12 bases in the middle. The CDR3 spans 14 residues. CDR1 and CDR2 from the germline V gene are MNHEY and SMNVEV (reference sequence). Adult donors, all healthy and HIV-negative, had no recent acute infections or vaccinations. Replicate PCRs were loaded with 300 ng DNA from unsorted PBMC, 29,000 or so T cell genomes. The unsorted PBMC sample used ten immunoSEQ deep assay plates. Libraries were prepared by immunoSEQ multiplex PCR; TCRdb keeps only in-frame clonotypes and omits some of them. This sample has some 500,000 clones, with about 80% found just once.

The clonotype was recovered from a woman aged 40 to 49 in good health. Some clones in this sample may be carry-over from other donors' samples. The chain couples TRBV27 to TRBJ2-2; a possible D gene is TRBD1 (6 bases). The sequenced sample was PBMCs. Written as DNA, the CDR3 is TGTGCCAGCAGTCCCACAGGGTGGACCGGGGAGCTGTTTTTT. Protein product: CASSPTGWTGELFF.